These 9 T cell receptor beta chains came from one sample sequenced in a study of cytomegalovirus exposure and HLA in healthy donors. Researchers ran the PCR with 60 Vbeta and 13 Jbeta primers. The repertoire was sequenced with immunoSEQ multiplex PCR; TCRdb's copy has only in-frame clones and lacks some. Found here are 150,000 or so clones, around 79% of them singletons; the top ten hold over 0.95%. Sequencing input: PBMCs. These receptors originate from a woman aged 45-65 years in good health and CMV-seropositive.

This chain links TRBV28 with TRBJ1-1; TRBD1 aligns across 10 bases. V was clipped by 6 bases and J by 12 bases; unmatched bases: 13. The CDR3 consists of 14 residues. Germline CDR1 is MDHEN and CDR2 is SYDVKM. CDR3 nucleotide sequence: TGTGCCAGCAGCCCACCCCCGGGACAGGGGTTGACTTTCTTT. This gives the protein CASSPPPGQGLTFF.

The J gene is TRBJ2-2, the V gene TRBV30; D may be TRBD1 (6 bases). Per the germline V gene, CDR1 is GTSNPN and CDR2 is SVGIG (reference sequence). The CDR3 extends over 14 amino acids. Trimming cost V 8 bases and J 1 base, with 14 bases left between them. CDR3 sequence (DNA): TGTGCCGCCCAAACACAGGGGAACACCGGGGAGCTGTTTTTT. Its translation: CAAQTQGNTGELFF.

The chain has TRBV19 and TRBJ1-1; TRBD1 might be the D (5 bases). CDR1 LNHDA and CDR2 SQIVND come from the germline V gene (reference sequence). V gave up 3 bases and J gave up 5 bases, with 13 bases separating them. The CDR3 has 14 amino acids. CDR3 sequence reads: CASSMGQGKTEAFF. The CDR3 DNA follows: TGTGCCAGTAGTATGGGTCAGGGTAAGACTGAAGCTTTCTTT.

V is TRBV6-5 and J is TRBJ2-1; possibly TRBD2 for D (6 bases). CDR1 MNHEY and CDR2 SVGAGI come from the germline V gene. V lost 6 bases and J 1 base, leaving 13 bases between the germline ends. CDR3 length: 15 residues. The CDR3 here is CASRRGGLSYNEQFF. The CDR3 nucleotides are TGTGCCAGCAGGCGGGGCGGGTTATCCTACAATGAGCAGTTCTTC.

The chain carries TRBV5-1 and TRBJ2-7; 9 nucleotides agree with TRBD1. CDR3 length: 14 amino acids. V gave up 3 bases and J gave up 3 bases; unmatched junction bases: 4. Germline CDR1 reads SGHRS; CDR2 reads YFSETQ. For the CDR3, the DNA is TGCGCCAGCAGCTGGGACAGGGATCTCTACGAGCAGTACTTC. It yields the protein CASSWDRDLYEQYF.

The chain carries TRBV4-3 and TRBJ2-3; D may be TRBD2 (5 bases). This CDR3 comprises 18 residues. The V gene's germline CDR1 is LGHNA and CDR2 YSLEER. The V gene lost 4 bases and the J gene lost 2 bases, with 22 bases spanning the gap. The DNA for the CDR3 is TGCGCCAGCAGCCTTTACACGTGGGAGTCTAGCACCACAGATACGCAGTATTTT. Translated, it gives CASSLYTWESSTTDTQYF.

The chain recombines TRBV21-1 with TRBJ2-2; the table assigns TRBD1, which was not confirmed against the DNA. TRBV21-1 corresponds to a pseudogene. There are 18 residues in the CDR3. For the CDR3, the DNA is TGTGCCAGCAGCAAAGAGGCCGCAGGGGGCTATTGCACCGGGGAGCTGTTTTTT. Encoded protein: CASSKEAAGGYCTGELFF.

The genes are TRBV19 and TRBJ1-5; D not certain. Trimming took off 8 bases at V and 5 bases at J, with 13 bases between the two ends. Germline V gene data show CDR1 as LNHDA and CDR2 as SQIVND (reference sequence). The CDR3 extends over 13 amino acids. CDR3 sequence: CASGGNLDQPQHF. The CDR3 region has the DNA TGTGCCAGTGGTGGCAATCTGGATCAGCCCCAGCATTTT.

The gene calls are TRBV9 and TRBJ2-7; no reliable D call. In germline, CDR1 is SGDLS, CDR2 YYNGEE. The CDR3 has 13 residues. Trimming left V 8 bases short and J 3 bases short, with 15 bases between. In nucleotides, the CDR3 is TGTGCCAGTAGTCTCCCCCCCTACTACGAGCAGTACTTC. Amino acids: CASSLPPYYEQYF.